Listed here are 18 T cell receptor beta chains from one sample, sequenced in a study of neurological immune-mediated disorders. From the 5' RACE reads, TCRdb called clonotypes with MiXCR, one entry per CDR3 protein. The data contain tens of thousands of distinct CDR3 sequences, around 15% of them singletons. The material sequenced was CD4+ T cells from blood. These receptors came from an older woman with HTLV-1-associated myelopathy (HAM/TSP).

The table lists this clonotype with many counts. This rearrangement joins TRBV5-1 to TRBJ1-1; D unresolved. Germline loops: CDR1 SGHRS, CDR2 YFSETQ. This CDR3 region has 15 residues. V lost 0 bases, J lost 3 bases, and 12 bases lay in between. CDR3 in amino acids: CASSLVTGRHTEAFF. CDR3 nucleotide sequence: TGCGCCAGCAGCTTGGTTACGGGGAGACACACTGAAGCTTTCTTT.

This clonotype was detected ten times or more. CDR3 sequence: CAIRYDSRNTEAFF. CDR3 DNA: TGTGCCATCAGGTACGACAGTCGGAACACTGAAGCTTTCTTT. The genes are TRBV10-3 and TRBJ1-1, with D possibly being TRBD1 (5 bases). Trimming stripped 6 bases from V and 1 base from J, with 12 bases between. The CDR3 is made up of 14 amino acids. Per the germline V gene, CDR1 is ENHRY and CDR2 is SYGVKD.

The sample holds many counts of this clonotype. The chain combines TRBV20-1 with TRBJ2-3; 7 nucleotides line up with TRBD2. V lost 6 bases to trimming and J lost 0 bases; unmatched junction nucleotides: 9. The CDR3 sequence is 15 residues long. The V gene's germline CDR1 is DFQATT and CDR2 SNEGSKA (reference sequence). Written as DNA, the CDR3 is TGCAGTGCCACCCGCCGACTAGCTAGCACAGATACGCAGTATTTT. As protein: CSATRRLASTDTQYF.

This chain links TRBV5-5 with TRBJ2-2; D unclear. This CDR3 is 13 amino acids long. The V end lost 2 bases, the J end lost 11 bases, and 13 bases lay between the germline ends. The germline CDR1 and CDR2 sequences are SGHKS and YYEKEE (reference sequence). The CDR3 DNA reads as TGTGCCAGCAGCTTAAACACGGCCTGTGAGCTGTTTTTT. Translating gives CASSLNTACELFF.

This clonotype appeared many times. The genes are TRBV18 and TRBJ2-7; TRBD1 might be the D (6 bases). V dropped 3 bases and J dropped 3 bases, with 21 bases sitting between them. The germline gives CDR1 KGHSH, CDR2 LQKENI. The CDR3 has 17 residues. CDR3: CASSPRPGTMKDYEQYF. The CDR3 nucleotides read TGTGCCAGCTCACCGAGACCAGGGACAATGAAGGACTACGAGCAGTACTTC.

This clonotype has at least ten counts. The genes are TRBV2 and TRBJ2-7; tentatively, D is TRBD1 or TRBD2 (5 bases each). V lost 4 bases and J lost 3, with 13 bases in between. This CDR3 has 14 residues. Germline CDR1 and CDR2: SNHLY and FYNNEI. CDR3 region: CASSASGSSYEQYF. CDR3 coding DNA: TGTGCCAGCAGTGCTTCAGGGAGTAGCTACGAGCAGTACTTC.

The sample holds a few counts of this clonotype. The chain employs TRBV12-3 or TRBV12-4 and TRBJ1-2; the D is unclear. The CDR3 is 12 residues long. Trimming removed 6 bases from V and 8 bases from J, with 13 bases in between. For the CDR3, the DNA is TGTGCCAGCAGCCCGATCGCGACGGGCTACACCTTC. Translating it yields CASSPIATGYTF.

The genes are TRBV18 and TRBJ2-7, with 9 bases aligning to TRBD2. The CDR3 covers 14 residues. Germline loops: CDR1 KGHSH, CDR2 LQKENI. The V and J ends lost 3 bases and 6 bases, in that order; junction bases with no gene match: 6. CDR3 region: CASSPELAGREQYF. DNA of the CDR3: TGTGCCAGCTCACCGGAGCTAGCGGGACGCGAGCAGTACTTC. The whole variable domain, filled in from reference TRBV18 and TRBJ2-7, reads NAGVMQNPRHLVRRRGQEARLRCSPMKGHSHVYWYRQLPEEGLKFMVYLQKENIIDESGMPKERFSAEFPKEGPSILRIQQVVRGDSAAYFCASSPELAGREQYFGPGTRLTVT.

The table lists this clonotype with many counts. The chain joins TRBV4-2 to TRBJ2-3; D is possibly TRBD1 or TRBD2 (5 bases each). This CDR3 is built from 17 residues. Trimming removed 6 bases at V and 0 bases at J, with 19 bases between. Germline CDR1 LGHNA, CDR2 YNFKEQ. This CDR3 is CASRPREGPASTDTQYF. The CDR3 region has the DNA TGTGCCAGCAGACCTCGAGAGGGACCAGCAAGCACAGATACGCAGTATTTT.

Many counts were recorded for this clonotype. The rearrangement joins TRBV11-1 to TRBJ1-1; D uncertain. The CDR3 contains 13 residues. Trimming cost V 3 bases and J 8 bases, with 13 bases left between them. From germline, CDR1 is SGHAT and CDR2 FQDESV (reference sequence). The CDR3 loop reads CASSLELSGEAFF. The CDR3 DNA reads TGTGCCAGCAGCTTGGAGCTAAGCGGCGAAGCTTTCTTT.

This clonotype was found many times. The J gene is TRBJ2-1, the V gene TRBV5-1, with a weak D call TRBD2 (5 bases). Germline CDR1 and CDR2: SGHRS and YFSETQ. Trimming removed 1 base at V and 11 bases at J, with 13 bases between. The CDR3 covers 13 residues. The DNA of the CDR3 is TGCGCCAGCAGCTTGTCCTTGGGAGCGCAGCAGTTCTTC. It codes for CASSLSLGAQQFF.

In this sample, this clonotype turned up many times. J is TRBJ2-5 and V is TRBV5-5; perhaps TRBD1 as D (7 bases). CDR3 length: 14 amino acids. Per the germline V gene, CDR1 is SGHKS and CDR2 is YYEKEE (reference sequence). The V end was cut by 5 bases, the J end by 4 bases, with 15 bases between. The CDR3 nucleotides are TGTGCCAGCAGTTCCGGGACAGCGGGAGAGACCCAGTACTTC. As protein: CASSSGTAGETQYF. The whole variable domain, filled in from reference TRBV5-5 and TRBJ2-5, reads DAGVTQSPTHLIKTRGQQVTLRCSPISGHKSVSWYQQVLGQGPQFIFQYYEKEERGRGNFPDRFSARQFPNYSSELNVNALLLGDSALYLCASSSGTAGETQYFGPGTRLLVL.

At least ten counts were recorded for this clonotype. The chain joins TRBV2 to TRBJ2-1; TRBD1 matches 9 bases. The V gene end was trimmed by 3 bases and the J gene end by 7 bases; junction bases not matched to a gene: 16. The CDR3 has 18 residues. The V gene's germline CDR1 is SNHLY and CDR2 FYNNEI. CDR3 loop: CASSEARDRVLVWNEQFF. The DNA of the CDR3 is TGTGCCAGCAGTGAGGCCCGGGACAGGGTTTTAGTCTGGAATGAGCAGTTCTTC. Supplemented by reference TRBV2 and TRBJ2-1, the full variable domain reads EPEVTQTPSHQVTQMGQEVILRCVPISNHLYFYWYRQILGQKVEFLVSFYNNEISEKSEIFDDQFSVERPDGSNFTLKIRSTKLEDSAMYFCASSEARDRVLVWNEQFFGPGTRLTVL.

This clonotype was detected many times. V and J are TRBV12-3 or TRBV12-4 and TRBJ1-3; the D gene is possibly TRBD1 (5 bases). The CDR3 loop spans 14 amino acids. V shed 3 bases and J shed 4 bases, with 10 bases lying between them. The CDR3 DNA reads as TGTGCCAGCAGTTTGTCAGGGACGGGAAACACCATATATTTT. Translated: CASSLSGTGNTIYF.

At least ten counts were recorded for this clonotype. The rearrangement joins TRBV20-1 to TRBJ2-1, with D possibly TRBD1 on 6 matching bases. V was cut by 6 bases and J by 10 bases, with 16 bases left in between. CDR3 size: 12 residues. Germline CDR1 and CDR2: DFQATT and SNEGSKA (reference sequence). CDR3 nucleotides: TGCAGTGCAGACCCGAACAGGGTAGAGCAGTTCTTC. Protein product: CSADPNRVEQFF.

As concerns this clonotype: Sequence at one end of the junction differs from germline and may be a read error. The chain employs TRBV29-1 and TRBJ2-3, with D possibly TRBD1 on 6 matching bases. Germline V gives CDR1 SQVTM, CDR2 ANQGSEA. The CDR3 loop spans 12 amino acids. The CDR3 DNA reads TGTAGCGTTGTGACAGGACAAGATACGCAGTATTTT. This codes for CSVVTGQDTQYF.

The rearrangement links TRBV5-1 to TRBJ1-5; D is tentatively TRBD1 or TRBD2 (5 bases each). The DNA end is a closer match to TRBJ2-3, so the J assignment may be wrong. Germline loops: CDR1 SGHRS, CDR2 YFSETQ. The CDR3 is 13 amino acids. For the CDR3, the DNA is TGCGCCAGCAGCCTTCGACCGGGGCAGCCCCAGTATTTT. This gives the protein CASSLRPGQPQYF.

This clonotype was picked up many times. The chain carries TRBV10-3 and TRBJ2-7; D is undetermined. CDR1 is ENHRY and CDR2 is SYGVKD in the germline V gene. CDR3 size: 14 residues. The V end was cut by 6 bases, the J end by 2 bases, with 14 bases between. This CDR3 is CAIRDESLAYEQYF. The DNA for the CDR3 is TGTGCCATCAGAGATGAATCCTTGGCCTACGAGCAGTACTTC.